This TCR beta chain was sequenced during a study of blood T cell repertoires in COVID-19. The overall study: Samples representing acute and convalescent COVID-19 were sourced from the United States, Italy and Spain.

Which cohort a participant joined came from the clinical history participants gave. Recovery meant two consecutive negative NP/OP PCR tests, professional clearance, or resolved symptoms. The protocol was immunoSEQ multiplex PCR, while the TCRdb copy is restricted to in-frame clones and leaves out a portion. The table records roughly 240,000 clones, roughly 82% of them present only once. Trimming left V 4 bases short and J 5 bases short, with 9 bases between. Germline values: CDR1 MNHEY, CDR2 SVGEGT. CDR3 length: 13 residues. The receptor was isolated from a woman aged 45-59 years who had recovered from COVID-19. Sequencing was carried out using PBMCs or T cells enriched from blood (not recorded which). The chain is built from TRBV6-2 or TRBV6-3 and TRBJ1-5; a weak D match, TRBD1 (5 bases). The CDR3 here is CASSSWGDQPQHF. The CDR3 region has the DNA TGTGCCAGCAGTTCATGGGGGGATCAGCCCCAGCATTTT.